This is a list of T cell receptor beta chains from one sample in a study of blood T cell repertoires in COVID-19. Sequenced by immunoSEQ multiplex PCR; TCRdb stores in-frame clones only, minus some. The table records tens of thousands of clones, around 90% of them present only once. The sample consisted of peripheral blood. Receptors were obtained from a human donor in a cohort sampled during active COVID-19. Each CDR3 is given with its conserved first and last residue.

v_call,j_call,cdr3_length,cdr3_aa
TRBV6-5,TRBJ2-2,15,CASSPSGRSTGELFF
TRBV20-1,TRBJ2-5,11,CSVGGEETQYF
TRBV2,TRBJ2-5,16,CASSGGPIGRLETQYF
TRBV18,TRBJ1-2,14,CASSPPNTGYGYTF
TRBV13,TRBJ1-2,12,CASSQGTVGYTF
TRBV6-5,TRBJ1-5,15,CASEILYYSNQPQHF
TRBV10-3,TRBJ1-2,12,CAISEQGYGYTF
TRBV9,TRBJ2-6,17,CASSLRQGAAGANVLTF
TRBV12-3/TRBV12-4,TRBJ2-2,11,CASSQGRELFF
TRBV4-2,TRBJ2-1,14,CASSQDAGNNEQFF
TRBV19,TRBJ1-5,16,CASSIGASYSNQPQHF
TRBV27,TRBJ2-3,16,CASRVKTSGEGDTQYF
TRBV10-3,TRBJ2-5,12,CATGGGQETQYF
TRBV9,TRBJ2-2,15,CASRAGTAETGELFF
TRBV5-1,TRBJ2-5,16,CASSLRLAGGPETQYF
TRBV28,TRBJ1-2,16,CASSPRTGRGNYGYTF
TRBV19,TRBJ2-6,18,CASSPQAGGMTGANVLTF
TRBV19,TRBJ1-1,11,CASSGAKKAFF
TRBV18,TRBJ2-5,13,CASSPLVYETQYF
TRBV2,TRBJ2-5,14,CASSTNRAGETQYF
TRBV30,TRBJ1-2,12,CAWSPQGYGYTF
TRBV7-9,TRBJ2-5,17,CASSLGTLAGSQETQYF
TRBV19,TRBJ1-4,13,CASMRQGNEKLFF
TRBV27,TRBJ1-1,16,CASSLSPVVMNTEAFF
TRBV6-4,TRBJ1-2,17,CASSATGTTGGTYGYTF
TRBV6-5,TRBJ1-2,13,CASSSGGGRGYTF
TRBV5-6,TRBJ1-4,14,CASSLGRQGEKLFF
TRBV6-6,TRBJ1-5,14,CASSKPRVNQPQHF
TRBV5-6,TRBJ1-1,15,CASSRDRGLNTEAFF
TRBV7-2,TRBJ2-5,14,CASSLRRTRETQYF
TRBV11-3,TRBJ1-2,17,CASSWSSGQGPGYGYTF
TRBV18,TRBJ2-2,15,CASSPRQGRNGELFF
TRBV14,TRBJ2-1,18,CASSRGRGGAGLASEQFF
TRBV19,TRBJ1-2,13,CASSTGESYGYTF
TRBV7-3,TRBJ2-2,17,CASSPVSFRSGTGELFF
TRBV5-4,TRBJ1-6,14,CASSLDRGQSPLHF
TRBV21-1,TRBJ1-6,19,CASSKEVLGGGQGESPLHF
TRBV7-8,TRBJ1-4,13,CASSWGVREKLFF
TRBV28,TRBJ1-4,18,CASSDRGIGYATNEKLFF
TRBV5-1,TRBJ2-4,15,CASSLGGQGTDIQYF
TRBV5-1,TRBJ2-1,14,CASSLGTVIDEQFF
TRBV6-4,TRBJ1-1,13,CASSPSAGTEAFF
TRBV3-1/TRBV3-2,TRBJ1-6,14,CASSQVRGSSPLHF
TRBV19,TRBJ1-5,14,CASMSSGGSQPQHF
TRBV6-4,TRBJ1-2,14,CASSDDREGYGYTF
TRBV6-6,TRBJ1-4,14,CASSYMESNEKLFF
TRBV5-4,TRBJ1-1,13,CASSPGQAFEAFF
TRBV28,TRBJ2-4,15,CASRPSPSGKNIQYF
TRBV11-2,TRBJ1-2,13,CASSIQGAGGYTF
TRBV30,TRBJ1-2,14,CAWSSPRQLSGYTF
TRBV29-1,TRBJ1-3,13,CSVEGQTGNTIYF
TRBV24-1,TRBJ2-1,8,CAASVMFF
TRBV7-9,TRBJ2-3,14,CASSLTGGADTQYF
TRBV19,TRBJ1-2,15,CASSIGTGGINGYTF
TRBV19,TRBJ1-1,15,CASIVIGQGNTEAFF
TRBV7-8,TRBJ1-1,18,CASRLGGDRGSGNTEAFF
TRBV6-5,TRBJ1-4,15,CASSYSYRVEEKLFF
TRBV12-3/TRBV12-4,TRBJ2-3,13,CASLAGFTDTQYF